This note documents a single TCR beta chain sequence. Antigen unknown. This entry belongs to a study of Graves' ophthalmopathy and Graves' hyperthyroidism. RNA transcripts yielded amplified TCR beta CDR3 regions. Investigators did first-round RT-PCR with HTBI primers, then second-round multiplex PCR. TCRdb redid the calling of the multiplex PCR reads with MiXCR, one entry per CDR3 protein. This sample yields about 550,000 distinct CDR3 sequences, of which less than 45% are seen a single time; roughly 4.5% belongs to the top ten. Germline CDR1 and CDR2: MNHEY and SVGAGI. The CDR3 runs 16 residues. Trimming stripped 2 bases from V and 0 bases from J, with 13 bases between. Study-level findings and limits: Clonotypes were expanded in thyroid at above 0.001 frequency, and most also appeared in blood.

Serum thyroxine and TRAb, along with clinical symptoms, thyroid ultrasound and orbital computed tomography, were what diagnosis relied on. The material sequenced was peripheral blood or thyroid tissue (not recorded which). This chain connects TRBV6-5 to TRBJ1-1; D might be TRBD1 (5 bases). This TCR derives from an adult man with Graves' hyperthyroidism. Written as DNA, the CDR3 is TGTGCCAGCAGTTACACTCCAGGGCGGGTGAACACTGAAGCTTTCTTT. This translates into CASSYTPGRVNTEAFF.